This T cell receptor (beta chain) came from a study of CD8+ T cells in alopecia areata. Study-wide background: Tofacitinib ran 6 to 18 months, followed by 6 months off drug.

cDNA serving as the sequencing template came from extracted, reverse transcribed RNA. Only in-frame clones appear in the TCRdb table, and some are missing; sequencing was by immunoSEQ multiplex PCR. The sample holds more than 200,000 clones, about three fifths seen once. Deletions cut 3 bases from V and 6 bases from J, with 11 bases between. This CDR3 is 12 amino acids long. Germline lookup yields CDR1 SQVTM and CDR2 ANQGSEA. The table lists this clone with a few counts. Its antigen is unidentified. Treatment defined: oral pan-JAK inhibitor, 5-10 mg twice daily. Study conclusions and caveats: On tofacitinib, scalp clonality and expanded CD8+ clones among top 100 fell significantly. Lesional scalp displayed greater clonality than normal scalp, most notably in alopecia totalis/universalis.

The sample was CD4+ T cells sorted from blood, taken at week 4, from a patient treated with tofacitinib. This clonotype was obtained from a human donor with alopecia areata. The genes are TRBV29-1 and TRBJ1-2; D is unresolved. CDR3 loop: CSVDGLGNGYTF. The CDR3 DNA reads TGCAGCGTTGATGGATTAGGGAATGGCTACACCTTC.